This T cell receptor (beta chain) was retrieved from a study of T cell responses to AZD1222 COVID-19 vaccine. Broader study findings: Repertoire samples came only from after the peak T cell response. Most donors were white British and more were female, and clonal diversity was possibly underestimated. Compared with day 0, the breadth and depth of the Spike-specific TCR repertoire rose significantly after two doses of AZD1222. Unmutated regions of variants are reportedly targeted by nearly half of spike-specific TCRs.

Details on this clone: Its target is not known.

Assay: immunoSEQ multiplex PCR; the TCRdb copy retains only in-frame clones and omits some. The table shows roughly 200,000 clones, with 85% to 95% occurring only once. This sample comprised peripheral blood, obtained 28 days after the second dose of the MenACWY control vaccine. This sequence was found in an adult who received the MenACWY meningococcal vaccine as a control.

CDR3 sequence reads: CASSPDWGTGGREQYF. CDR3 coding DNA: TGTGCCAGCAGCCCCGACTGGGGGACAGGGGGGAGGGAGCAGTACTTC. The chain has TRBV7-2 and TRBJ2-7, with TRBD1 matching over 11 bases. CDR1 SGHTA and CDR2 FQGNSA come from the germline V gene. The length of the CDR3 is 16 residues. V gave up 5 bases and J gave up 7 bases; unmatched junction bases: 13.